One T cell receptor (beta chain) is described in this entry. The antigen is unknown. Assay: immunoSEQ multiplex PCR; the TCRdb copy retains only in-frame clones and omits some. Of more than 50,000 clones listed, about 89% are singletons. This specimen belongs to a study of OX40 agonist ivuxolimab in advanced cancers. General study findings and limits: No determination was made of the antigen specificity of the expanded peripheral T cells.

Germline CDR1 MDHEN, CDR2 SYDVKM. CDR3 length: 11 amino acids. V lost 8 bases, J lost 4 bases, and 9 bases lay in between. Peripheral blood came from all dose cohorts at three timepoints. The receptor was isolated from an adult with an advanced solid tumor such as melanoma, head and neck, liver or kidney cancer. The starting material was CD4+ or CD8+ T cells sorted from blood, obtained in a trial of the OX40 agonist ivuxolimab. The chain combines TRBV28 with TRBJ2-7, with D maybe TRBD1 (5 bases). The CDR3 spells CASGTGYEQYV. CDR3 coding DNA: TGTGCCAGCGGTACAGGTTACGAGCAGTACGTC.